This T cell receptor beta chain was sequenced in a study of cytomegalovirus exposure and HLA in healthy donors. Study summary: The same platform used for the approximately 700 first-cohort repertoires was also used for the approximately 120 validation repertoires, as a later analysis reported. Study-wide points: The study labeled fewer than 200 TCR beta chains cytomegalovirus-associated. While the bulk of TCR sequences proved rare, some public TCRs turned up in many donors.

Donors came from a validation cohort of over a hundred subjects, distinct from the first 666-subject cohort. Data came from immunoSEQ multiplex PCR; TCRdb stores just in-frame clones and leaves some out. Among 150,000 to 200,000 clones listed, around nine tenths were seen once. The germline V gene has CDR1 SGHVS and CDR2 FNYEAQ. V shed 5 bases and J 4 bases; nucleotides not matched to a gene: 2. The CDR3 extends over 14 amino acids. Turning to this clone: Its antigen is currently unknown.

This chain joins TRBV7-6 and TRBJ2-1, with TRBD2 identical over 10 bases. This clonotype was sampled from a man aged 18 to 35 in good health and CMV-seropositive. Sequenced: PBMCs. The CDR3: CASSPGLAYNEQFF. The CDR3 nucleotides are TGTGCCAGCAGCCCGGGACTAGCGTACAATGAGCAGTTCTTC.